The 31 T cell receptor beta chains in this list originate from one sample, sequenced in a study of control samples from healthy donors and cancer patients. Repertoires were generated with immunoSEQ multiplex PCR, while TCRdb's copy carries only in-frame clones and drops some. The repertoire includes tens of thousands of clones, approximately 89% of them detected once, and 4.5% to 7% sits in the top ten. Specimen: blood. Receptors originate from a man in his fifties in good health.

The V call is TRBV3-1 (or the pseudogene TRBV3-2), the J call TRBJ2-7; TRBD2 matches 8 bases. The trim removed 4 bases at V and 0 bases at J, leaving 5 bases unmatched. The CDR3 totals 15 residues. Germline-derived CDR1 and CDR2 are LGHDT and YNNKEL (reference sequence). CDR3 sequence: CASSPLAGSSYEQYF. CDR3 bases: TGTGCCAGCAGCCCTTTAGCGGGATCCTCCTACGAGCAGTACTTC.

The chain carries TRBV18 and TRBJ1-2; D gene ambiguous. V lost 0 bases to trimming and J lost 7 bases, with 12 bases between them. CDR1 is KGHSH, CDR2 LQKENI, per germline. This CDR3 spans 14 amino acids. In DNA form, the CDR3 reads TGTGCCAGCTCACCACCGACGGCAGATCTTGGCTACACCTTC. Amino acid sequence: CASSPPTADLGYTF.

The J gene is TRBJ2-7, the V gene TRBV7-9; no reliable D call. CDR1 is SEHNR, CDR2 FQNEAQ, per germline (reference sequence). This CDR3 contains 18 residues. V lost 2 bases and J lost 3, with 23 bases in between. In nucleotides, the CDR3 is TGTGCCAGCAGCTTACTCTCACTACCCAAAGGAAAGAACTACGAGCAGTACTTC. Encoded protein: CASSLLSLPKGKNYEQYF. The whole variable domain, remainder taken from reference TRBV7-9 and TRBJ2-7, is DTGVSQNPRHKITKRGQNVTFRCDPISEHNRLYWYRQTLGQGPEFLTYFQNEAQLEKSRLLSDRFSAERPKGSFSTLEIQRTEQGDSAMYLCASSLLSLPKGKNYEQYFGPGTRLTVT.

The V gene is TRBV5-6, the J gene TRBJ2-1, with 15 nucleotides matching TRBD2. With V trimmed by 0 bases and J by 7 bases, 8 bases remained unmatched. CDR3 size: 18 residues. Germline V lookup: CDR1 SGHDT, CDR2 YYEEEE. The CDR3 nucleotides read TGTGCCAGCAGCTTGGCCGGACTAGCGGGGGGGGGCGGGAATGAGCAGTTCTTC. Protein sequence: CASSLAGLAGGGGNEQFF.

This clone has only a few counts. The chain links TRBV15 to TRBJ1-5; D is uncertain. CDR1 and CDR2 from the germline V gene are LNHNV and YYDKDF (reference sequence). The CDR3 sequence is 16 residues long. V was clipped by 2 bases and J by 6 bases, with 17 bases between them. The chain's CDR3 is CATSRPLPGSSQPQHF. In nucleotides, the CDR3 is TGTGCCACCAGCAGACCTCTTCCGGGTTCAAGTCAGCCCCAGCATTTT.

The chain has TRBV19 and TRBJ1-4; no clear D gene. This CDR3 is built from 15 residues. V was trimmed by 4 bases and J by 3 bases, leaving 12 bases between them. Germline V gene sequence: CDR1 LNHDA, CDR2 SQIVND (reference sequence). The CDR3 region has the DNA TGTGCCAGTAGTAGGTCCAAGCAAGCTAATGAAAAACTGTTTTTT. Residues: CASSRSKQANEKLFF.

The chain employs TRBV6-5 and TRBJ1-4, with a possible D match to TRBD1 (6 bases). Germline loops: CDR1 MNHEY, CDR2 SVGAGI. This CDR3 comprises 13 residues. The V end was cut by 10 bases, the J end by 4 bases, with 13 bases between. CDR3 coding DNA: TGTGCCACATATGACAGGCATAATGAAAAACTGTTTTTT. Residues: CATYDRHNEKLFF.

The rearrangement joins TRBV6-4 to TRBJ2-3, with 9 bases lining up with TRBD2. The germline CDR1 and CDR2 sequences are MRHNA and SNTAGT. V shed 6 bases, J shed 4 bases, and the junction held 5 bases outside the gene matches. CDR3 size: 14 residues. The CDR3 loop reads CASSRTSESDTQYF. The CDR3 DNA sequence: TGTGCCAGCAGCCGGACTAGCGAATCAGATACGCAGTATTTT.

This chain uses TRBV18 with TRBJ2-7, with D uncertain. The CDR3 extends over 14 amino acids. Germline CDR1 reads KGHSH; CDR2 reads LQKENI. V gave up 0 bases and J gave up 5 bases, with 11 bases separating them. The CDR3 protein is CASSPPVRSDEQYF. The CDR3, as DNA: TGTGCCAGCTCACCACCGGTGCGGTCAGACGAGCAGTACTTC.

The chain links TRBV18 to TRBJ1-1, with a weak D call TRBD1 (5 bases). Trimming took 0 bases from V and 3 from J, leaving 8 bases between them. The CDR3 length is 14 residues. Germline CDR1 reads KGHSH; CDR2 reads LQKENI. The CDR3 loop reads CASSPPNRYTEAFF. Here the CDR3 DNA reads TGTGCCAGCTCACCACCGAACAGGTACACTGAAGCTTTCTTT.

The chain recombines TRBV7-8 with TRBJ1-2; 8 bases fit TRBD1. V trimming: 0 bases; J trimming: 6 bases; junction bases outside the gene matches: 6. The CDR3 has 15 amino acids. Germline CDR1 SGHVS, CDR2 FQNEAQ. CDR3 sequence reads: CASSLARDRSDGYTF. The CDR3, as DNA: TGTGCCAGCAGCTTAGCCCGGGACAGGAGTGATGGCTACACCTTC.

Written as DNA, the CDR3 is TGTGCCAGCAGCTTGGCCAGGGCGGATACGCAGTATTTT. Its translation is CASSLARADTQYF. V usage is TRBV5-6 and J usage is TRBJ2-3, with D perhaps matching TRBD1 (5 bases). Germline-derived CDR1 and CDR2 are SGHDT and YYEEEE. This CDR3 comprises 13 residues. The V end was cut by 0 bases, the J end by 6 bases, with 8 bases between.

This sequence joins TRBV28 and TRBJ1-6; no firm D call. V dropped 2 bases and J dropped 5 bases, with 13 bases sitting between them. The CDR3 length is 16 residues. The V gene's germline CDR1 is MDHEN and CDR2 SYDVKM. This chain's CDR3 is CASSLRTGRHNSPLHF. DNA of the CDR3: TGTGCCAGCAGTTTAAGAACGGGCCGCCATAATTCACCCCTCCACTTT.

This clone appeared once. The chain combines TRBV18 with TRBJ1-4; 7 nucleotides line up with TRBD1. Trimming at V came to 5 bases and at J to 7 bases, leaving 10 bases not matched to a gene. Germline CDR1 KGHSH, CDR2 LQKENI. This CDR3 is 15 amino acids long. The CDR3 nucleotides read TGTGCCAGCTCAACCACAGGGGCCACATCTGAAAAACTGTTTTTT. As protein: CASSTTGATSEKLFF.

The chain couples TRBV30 to TRBJ2-7; 7 bases line up with TRBD2. The germline gives CDR1 GTSNPN, CDR2 SVGIG (reference sequence). The CDR3 length is 13 residues. J lost 5 bases, V lost 4 bases, and 8 bases had no gene match. The CDR3 DNA follows: TGTGCCTGGACCGTGGGAGGGAGCCACGAGCAGTACTTC. It specifies CAWTVGGSHEQYF. The full variable domain, with the rest looked up from reference TRBV30 and TRBJ2-7, is SQTIHQWPATLVQPVGSPLSLECTVEGTSNPNLYWYRQAAGRGLQLLFYSVGIGQISSEVPQNLSASRPQDRQFILSSKKLLLSDSGFYLCAWTVGGSHEQYFGPGTRLTVT.

V and J are TRBV11-2 and TRBJ1-1, with TRBD1 as a possible D gene (6 bases). This CDR3 has 15 residues. The ends were cut back, 2 bases at V and 4 bases at J, with 14 bases in the middle. Germline assignment: CDR1 SGHAT and CDR2 FQNNGV. Written as DNA, the CDR3 is TGTGCCAGCAGCTTATTACGGGGGGCAGGCACTGAAGCTTTCTTT. Translated, it gives CASSLLRGAGTEAFF.

There are a few counts of this clone. CDR3 loop: CASSPAIGTLTEAFF. Here the CDR3 DNA reads TGCGCCAGCAGCCCGGCGATCGGGACTTTAACTGAAGCTTTCTTT. The V call is TRBV4-1, the J call TRBJ1-1; possible D gene TRBD1, 5 bases. Germline loops: CDR1 MGHRA, CDR2 YSYEKL. CDR3 length: 15 amino acids. V shed 4 bases and J shed 5 bases, with 17 bases lying between them.

In this sample, this clone turned up a few times. The chain couples TRBV27 to TRBJ2-7; 9 positions agree with TRBD1. Germline trimming cut 5 bases from V and 5 bases from J; bases unmatched to any gene: 10. The germline gives CDR1 MNHEY, CDR2 SMNVEV (reference sequence). This CDR3 comprises 15 residues. As DNA, the CDR3 is TGTGCCAGCAGTACCTTCGGACAGGGGAGAAACGAGCAGTACTTC. Its translation: CASSTFGQGRNEQYF.

The gene calls are TRBV4-2 and TRBJ1-3; the D is unclear. Germline lookup yields CDR1 LGHNA and CDR2 YNFKEQ. The CDR3 is 16 amino acids. The V gene lost 1 base and the J gene lost 0 bases, with 10 bases spanning the gap. Here the CDR3 reads CASSQGTAGSGNTIYF. The CDR3 DNA follows: TGTGCCAGCAGCCAAGGAACGGCGGGCTCTGGAAACACCATATATTTT.

V usage is TRBV19 and J usage is TRBJ1-2; TRBD1 matches 9 bases. After removal of 5 bases from V and 5 bases from J, the junction contained 6 bases not matched to a gene. Per germline, CDR1 LNHDA and CDR2 SQIVND (reference sequence). This CDR3 spans 14 amino acids. CDR3 protein: CASSWDRVSYGYTF. DNA of the CDR3: TGTGCCAGTAGTTGGGACAGGGTCTCGTATGGCTACACCTTC.

This chain joins TRBV4-1 and TRBJ2-2, with D unresolved. The CDR3 has 15 residues. Per the germline V gene, CDR1 is MGHRA and CDR2 is YSYEKL. V shed 1 base and J shed 5 bases, with 11 bases lying between them. The DNA of the CDR3 is TGCGCCAGCAGCCAAGGCCCCCTCGGAACCGGGGAGCTGTTTTTT. It specifies CASSQGPLGTGELFF.

The V and J genes are TRBV13 and TRBJ2-2; tentative D call: TRBD1 (6 bases). Trimming removed 5 bases at V and 1 base at J, with 8 bases between. In germline, CDR1 is PRHDT, CDR2 FYEKMQ (reference sequence). This CDR3 contains 14 residues. CDR3 protein: CASSTGQNTGELFF. CDR3 bases: TGTGCCAGCAGCACGGGACAGAACACCGGGGAGCTGTTTTTT.

Note on this clone: At one boundary the junction diverges from the germline segment, which might be a read error. CDR3 sequence reads: CASSGLTGGSNEQYF. The DNA for the CDR3 is TGCGCCAGCAGCGGATTAACAGGGGGCTCCAACGAGCAGTACTTC. The V call is TRBV5-1, the J call TRBJ2-7; TRBD1 agrees at 9 bases. This CDR3 spans 15 amino acids. The germline CDR1 and CDR2 sequences are SGHRS and YFSETQ.

The V and J genes are TRBV4-1 and TRBJ2-7, with TRBD2 identical over 10 bases. The V segment lost 0 bases and the J segment 0 bases; nucleotides outside the gene matches: 2. The CDR3 is made up of 16 amino acids. CDR1 and CDR2 from the germline V gene are MGHRA and YSYEKL. The chain's CDR3 is CASSQDSGGPSYEQYF. CDR3 DNA sequence: TGCGCCAGCAGCCAAGATAGCGGGGGGCCCTCCTACGAGCAGTACTTC.

The V gene is TRBV9, the J gene TRBJ2-3, with 12 positions matching TRBD2. From germline, CDR1 is SGDLS and CDR2 YYNGEE. Trimming took 0 bases from V and 1 from J; bases not matched to a gene: 3. This CDR3 is built from 17 residues. In DNA, the CDR3 is TGTGCCAGCAGCGTAGGGACTAGCGGGGTGGGCACAGATACGCAGTATTTT. This sequence encodes CASSVGTSGVGTDTQYF.

This clone has just one count. The rearrangement uses TRBV19 and TRBJ1-2; no clear D. The CDR3 consists of 13 residues. Trimming shortened V by 3 bases and J by 2 bases, and 7 bases separated the two germline ends. In germline, CDR1 is LNHDA, CDR2 SQIVND (reference sequence). CDR3 loop: CASSIPQNYGYTF. CDR3 bases: TGTGCCAGTAGTATTCCTCAGAACTATGGCTACACCTTC.

This sequence joins TRBV7-9 and TRBJ1-2; D not resolved. Trimming cost V 0 bases and J 6 bases, with 11 bases left between them. The CDR3 runs 14 residues. Germline V gene data show CDR1 as SEHNR and CDR2 as FQNEAQ (reference sequence). CDR3 coding DNA: TGTGCCAGCAGCTTAGCACACCGTAAGGATGGCTACACCTTC. This sequence encodes CASSLAHRKDGYTF.

The rearrangement joins TRBV6-1 to TRBJ1-1, with TRBD1 matching 9 bases. Germline CDR1 and CDR2: MNHNS and SASEGT. Germline trimming cut 1 base from V and 5 bases from J; bases unmatched to any gene: 5. The CDR3 runs 15 residues. CDR3 protein: CASSEVGQGRTEAFF. In DNA form, the CDR3 reads TGTGCCAGCAGTGAAGTGGGACAGGGTCGAACTGAAGCTTTCTTT.

CDR3 region: CASSPELDTQYF. DNA for the CDR3: TGTGCCAGCAGCCCGGAGTTGGATACGCAGTATTTT. The chain links TRBV7-9 to TRBJ2-3; D is uncertain. The CDR3 has 12 residues. The V end was cut by 5 bases, the J end by 6 bases, with 9 bases between. The germline gives CDR1 SEHNR, CDR2 FQNEAQ (reference sequence).

The chain links TRBV27 to TRBJ2-1; TRBD1 might be the D (5 bases). From germline, CDR1 is MNHEY and CDR2 SMNVEV (reference sequence). The CDR3 is 16 residues long. V lost 5 bases to trimming and J lost 1 base, with 15 bases between them. The CDR3 protein is CASSNGPYRSYNEQFF. Here the CDR3 DNA reads TGTGCCAGCAGTAACGGACCCTACAGGTCCTACAATGAGCAGTTCTTC.

This sequence joins TRBV5-8 and TRBJ2-5; 15 bases fit TRBD2. V trimming: 4 bases; J trimming: 5 bases; junction bases outside the gene matches: 3. The CDR3 is 15 amino acids. Germline values: CDR1 SGHTS, CDR2 YDEGEE. The DNA of the CDR3 is TGTGCCAGCAGCCCCGGACTAGCGGGGGGGGAGACCCAGTACTTC. This gives the protein CASSPGLAGGETQYF.